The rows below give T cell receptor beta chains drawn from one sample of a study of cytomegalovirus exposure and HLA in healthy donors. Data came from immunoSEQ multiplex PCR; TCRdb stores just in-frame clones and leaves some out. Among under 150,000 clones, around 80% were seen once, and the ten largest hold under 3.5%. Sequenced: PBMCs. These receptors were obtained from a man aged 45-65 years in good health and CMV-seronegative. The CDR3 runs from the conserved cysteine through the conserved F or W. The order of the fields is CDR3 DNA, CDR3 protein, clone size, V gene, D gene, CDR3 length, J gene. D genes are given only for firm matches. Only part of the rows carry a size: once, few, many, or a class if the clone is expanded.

TGTGCCAGCAGTCCTCGGGGGGGTCCCCAGTACTTC | CASSPRGGPQYF | - | TRBV6-5 | TRBD2 | 12 | TRBJ2-5
TGCAGTGCGGCGGACACCGGGGAGCTGTTTTTT | CSAADTGELFF | - | TRBV20-1 | - | 11 | TRBJ2-2
TGCGCCAGCAGCTTGGGCCCAGGGGCAGGCAATGAGCAGTTCTTC | CASSLGPGAGNEQFF | - | TRBV5-1 | - | 15 | TRBJ2-1
TGTGCCAGCAGCTTAGCTCCTACAGGGAACACTGAAGCTTTCTTT | CASSLAPTGNTEAFF | - | TRBV7-9 | - | 15 | TRBJ1-1
TGCGCCAGCAGCCAAGTACAGGGGAATGGGGGCTACACCTTC | CASSQVQGNGGYTF | - | TRBV4-1 | TRBD1 | 14 | TRBJ1-2
TGTGCCAGTAAATCGTACTATGGCTACACCTTC | CASKSYYGYTF | - | TRBV19 | - | 11 | TRBJ1-2
TGCGCCAGCAGCCCCCAGGGGGAGACCCAGTACTTC | CASSPQGETQYF | - | TRBV5-1 | - | 12 | TRBJ2-5
TGTGCCTGGGTCCGGGACAAACACACCGGGGAGCTGTTTTTT | CAWVRDKHTGELFF | - | TRBV30 | - | 14 | TRBJ2-2
TGTGCCAGCAGCTCGCCGGGACAGGGAATCTACGAGCAGTACTTC | CASSSPGQGIYEQYF | - | TRBV7-8 | TRBD1 | 15 | TRBJ2-7
TGTGCCAGCCTACAGGGGGTTAACACCGGGGAGCTGTTTTTT | CASLQGVNTGELFF | - | TRBV2 | TRBD1 | 14 | TRBJ2-2
TGTGCCAGTCGAGATCTAAACGGTGAGGAAAAACTGTTTTTT | CASRDLNGEEKLFF | - | TRBV19 | - | 14 | TRBJ1-4
TGTGCCAGCAGTCCAAACGGGGGGATTTCCCTAAACAATGAGCAGTTCTTC | CASSPNGGISLNNEQFF | - | TRBV27 | TRBD2 | 17 | TRBJ2-1
TGTGCCAGCAAATCGGGGGAGGGGGAGACCCAGTACTTC | CASKSGEGETQYF | - | TRBV27 | TRBD2 | 13 | TRBJ2-5
TGTGCCAGTAGTAGCGGGGGGGAGATTTACAATGAGCAGTTCTTC | CASSSGGEIYNEQFF | - | TRBV19 | TRBD2 | 15 | TRBJ2-1
TGCGCCAGCAGCCAGAGGGCATCCTACGAGCAGTACTTC | CASSQRASYEQYF | - | TRBV4-1 | - | 13 | TRBJ2-7
TGTGCCAGCAGCTCCAAAAGGACAGGGGATGAAGCTTTCTTT | CASSSKRTGDEAFF | once | TRBV7-8 | TRBD1 | 14 | TRBJ1-1
TGTGCCAGCAGTGAGTACAACAAGAGGGGCTACACCTTC | CASSEYNKRGYTF | - | TRBV2 | - | 13 | TRBJ1-2
TGTGCCAGCAGTTACTCCTCTCCGAGTCTCTATGGCTACACCTTC | CASSYSSPSLYGYTF | - | TRBV6-5 | - | 15 | TRBJ1-2
TGTGCCAGCAGCCCCGAGACAGGGACTGAAGCTTTCTTT | CASSPETGTEAFF | - | TRBV2 | TRBD1 | 13 | TRBJ1-1
TGTGCCAGCAGCTTACTCACAGCGGAGGGCACAGATACGCAGTATTTT | CASSLLTAEGTDTQYF | - | TRBV7-9 | - | 16 | TRBJ2-3
TGTGCCTGGAGTGTAGCGGGACAGGGGATTAATTCACCCCTCCACTTT | CAWSVAGQGINSPLHF | - | TRBV30 | TRBD1 | 16 | TRBJ1-6
TGTGCCAGCAGTTACCGGCAGGGCCTAATGAACACTGAAGCTTTCTTT | CASSYRQGLMNTEAFF | once | TRBV6-5 | - | 16 | TRBJ1-1
TGTGCCAGCAGCTTACGGAGAGTAAACGAAAAACTGTTTTTT | CASSLRRVNEKLFF | once | TRBV7-8 | - | 14 | TRBJ1-4
TGTGCCAGCAGTTACGCCACTAGCGGGGACTCCTACGAGCAGTACTTC | CASSYATSGDSYEQYF | - | TRBV6-6 | TRBD2 | 16 | TRBJ2-7
TGTGCCAGCAGCGATGGACAGGGGGCAGGGGAAAAACTGTTTTTT | CASSDGQGAGEKLFF | - | TRBV9 | TRBD1 | 15 | TRBJ1-4
TGCGCCAGCAGCCAAGAAATGCAGGGGACAGATACGCAGTATTTT | CASSQEMQGTDTQYF | - | TRBV5-1 | - | 15 | TRBJ2-3
TGTGCCAGCAGCGCGGGGGCGTGGGCTTTCTCTGGAAACACCATATATTTT | CASSAGAWAFSGNTIYF | - | TRBV7-8 | - | 17 | TRBJ1-3
TGCGCCAGCAGCTTCGGGACTAGCGGGGACTACGAGCAGTACTTC | CASSFGTSGDYEQYF | few | TRBV5-1 | TRBD2 | 15 | TRBJ2-7
TGCAGTGCCCGAACGGGTGGCTACACCTTC | CSARTGGYTF | few | TRBV20-1 | - | 10 | TRBJ1-2
TGCGCCAGCCAGGCCCAGGGGCCTAATCAGCCCCAGCATTTT | CASQAQGPNQPQHF | - | TRBV5-1 | - | 14 | TRBJ1-5
TGTGCCAGTAGTATGGGGGGGACAGAAGCTTTCTTT | CASSMGGTEAFF | - | TRBV19 | - | 12 | TRBJ1-1
TGTGCCAGCAGTCCATGGGACAGGGAGCTTCAGCCCCAGCATTTT | CASSPWDRELQPQHF | - | TRBV27 | TRBD1 | 15 | TRBJ1-5
TGTGCCAGCAGCCCAAGGTCGGGTTTCCTGGAAACGGGGGAGCTGTTTTTT | CASSPRSGFLETGELFF | - | TRBV7-3 | - | 17 | TRBJ2-2
TGTGCCAGCAGCCCTACAGACCAGGGAGGGAGCTATGGCTACACCTTC | CASSPTDQGGSYGYTF | once | TRBV13 | - | 16 | TRBJ1-2
TGCGCCAGCAGCCCTCCGACAGGGAGGAATGAAAAACTGTTTTTT | CASSPPTGRNEKLFF | - | TRBV4-1 | TRBD1 | 15 | TRBJ1-4
TGTGCCAGCATCCCTCCAGGCCGGACTGAAGCTTTCTTT | CASIPPGRTEAFF | - | TRBV7-9 | - | 13 | TRBJ1-1
TGTGCCAGCTCACCCTTCACAGCAAGGGGGGGGAATCAGCCCCAGCATTTT | CASSPFTARGGNQPQHF | - | TRBV18 | - | 17 | TRBJ1-5
TGCGCCAGCAACACAGGGGGGGCCGGAGATACGCAGTATTTT | CASNTGGAGDTQYF | - | TRBV5-1 | - | 14 | TRBJ2-3
TGCGCCAGCAGCCAAGAGTTGGGACAGGGTTACGAGCAGTACTTC | CASSQELGQGYEQYF | - | TRBV4-1 | TRBD1 | 15 | TRBJ2-7
TGTGCCAGCGTAGCTAGCGGCGAGCAGTTCTTC | CASVASGEQFF | - | TRBV5-4 | TRBD2 | 11 | TRBJ2-1
TGTGCCAGCAGTCCGAGACTAGCGGGGGTTGGAAACATTCAGTACTTC | CASSPRLAGVGNIQYF | - | TRBV2 | TRBD2 | 16 | TRBJ2-4
TGTGCCAGCTCGGCCGGGGAGACCCAGTACTTC | CASSAGETQYF | - | TRBV6-5 | - | 11 | TRBJ2-5
TGCGCCAGCAGCCAAGAAGAGGGATTGTTCGACACTGAAGCTTTCTTT | CASSQEEGLFDTEAFF | - | TRBV4-1 | - | 16 | TRBJ1-1
TGTGCCTGGGGACAGGACTATAATTCACCCCTCCACTTT | CAWGQDYNSPLHF | - | TRBV30 | TRBD1 | 13 | TRBJ1-6
TGTGCCAGCTCACCCTCCGCAGGGGCAGGAAACACCATATATTTT | CASSPSAGAGNTIYF | - | TRBV18 | - | 15 | TRBJ1-3
TGTGCCAGCAGTGACACTCGGGATACGCAGTATTTT | CASSDTRDTQYF | - | TRBV2 | - | 12 | TRBJ2-3
TGTGCCAGCAGTTCCCGGGGGGGAGGTGGATATGGCTACACCTTC | CASSSRGGGGYGYTF | - | TRBV6-5 | - | 15 | TRBJ1-2
TGTGCCAGCAAAACCCACAGGACTAACTATGGCTACACCTTC | CASKTHRTNYGYTF | - | TRBV6-5 | - | 14 | TRBJ1-2